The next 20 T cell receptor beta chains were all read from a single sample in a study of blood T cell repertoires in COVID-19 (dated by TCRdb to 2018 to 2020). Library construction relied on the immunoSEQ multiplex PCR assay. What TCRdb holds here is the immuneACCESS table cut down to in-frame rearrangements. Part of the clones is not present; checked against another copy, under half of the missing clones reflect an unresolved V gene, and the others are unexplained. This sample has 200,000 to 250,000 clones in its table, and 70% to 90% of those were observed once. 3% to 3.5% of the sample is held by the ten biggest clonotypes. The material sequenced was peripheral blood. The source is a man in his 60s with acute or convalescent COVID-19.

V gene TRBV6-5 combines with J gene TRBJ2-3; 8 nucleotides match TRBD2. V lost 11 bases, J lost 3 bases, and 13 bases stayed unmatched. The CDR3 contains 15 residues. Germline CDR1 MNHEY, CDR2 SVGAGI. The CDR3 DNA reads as TGTGCCCTGGGGGCCTACGGGGGGGTGACAGATACGCAGTATTTT. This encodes CALGAYGGVTDTQYF.

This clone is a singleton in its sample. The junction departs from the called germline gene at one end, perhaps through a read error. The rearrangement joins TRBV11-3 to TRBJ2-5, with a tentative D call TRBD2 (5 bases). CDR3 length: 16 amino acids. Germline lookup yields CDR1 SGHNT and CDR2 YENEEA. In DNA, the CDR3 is TGTACCAGCAGCTTAGATTACGGGGATCACCAAGAGACCCAGTACTTC. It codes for CTSSLDYGDHQETQYF.

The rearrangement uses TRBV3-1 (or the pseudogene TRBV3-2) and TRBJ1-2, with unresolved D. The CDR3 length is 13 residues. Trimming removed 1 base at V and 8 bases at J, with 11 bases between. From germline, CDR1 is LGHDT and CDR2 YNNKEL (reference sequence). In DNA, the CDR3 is TGTGCCAGCAGCCAAGGTGCACACCGAGGCTACACCTTC. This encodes CASSQGAHRGYTF.

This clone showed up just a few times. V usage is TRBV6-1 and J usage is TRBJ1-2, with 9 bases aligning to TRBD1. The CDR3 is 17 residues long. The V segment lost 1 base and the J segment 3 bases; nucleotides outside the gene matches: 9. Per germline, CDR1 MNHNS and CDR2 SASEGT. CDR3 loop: CASSEGWGQGGDYGYTF. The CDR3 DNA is TGTGCCAGCAGTGAAGGGTGGGGACAGGGTGGCGACTATGGCTACACCTTC.

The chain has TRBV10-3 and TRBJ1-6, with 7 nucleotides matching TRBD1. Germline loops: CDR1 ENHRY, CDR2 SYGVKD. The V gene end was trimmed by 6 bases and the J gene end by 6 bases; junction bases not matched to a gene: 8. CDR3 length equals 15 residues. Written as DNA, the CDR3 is TGTGCCATCAGAGGAACAGGGGACCGTAATTCACCCCTCCACTTT. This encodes CAIRGTGDRNSPLHF.

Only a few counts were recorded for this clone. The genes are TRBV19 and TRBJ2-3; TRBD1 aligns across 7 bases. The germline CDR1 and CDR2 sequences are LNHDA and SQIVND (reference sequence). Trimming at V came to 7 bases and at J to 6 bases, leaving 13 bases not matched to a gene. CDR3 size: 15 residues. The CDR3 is CASTPTGTAGDTQYF. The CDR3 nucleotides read TGTGCCAGTACCCCGACAGGGACCGCAGGGGATACGCAGTATTTT.

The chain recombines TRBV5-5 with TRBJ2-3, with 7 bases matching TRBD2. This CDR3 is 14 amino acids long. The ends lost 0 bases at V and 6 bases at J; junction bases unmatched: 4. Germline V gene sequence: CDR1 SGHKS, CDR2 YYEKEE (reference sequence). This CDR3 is CASSLDGGKDTQYF. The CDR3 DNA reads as TGTGCCAGCAGCTTGGACGGGGGGAAGGATACGCAGTATTTT.

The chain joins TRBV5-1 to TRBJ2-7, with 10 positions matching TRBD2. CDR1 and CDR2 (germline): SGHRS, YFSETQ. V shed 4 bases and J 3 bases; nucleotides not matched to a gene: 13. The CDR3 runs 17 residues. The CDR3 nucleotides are TGCGCCAGCAGCCCTACCCTTAGCGGGGGGATCCTCTACGAGCAGTACTTC. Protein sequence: CASSPTLSGGILYEQYF.

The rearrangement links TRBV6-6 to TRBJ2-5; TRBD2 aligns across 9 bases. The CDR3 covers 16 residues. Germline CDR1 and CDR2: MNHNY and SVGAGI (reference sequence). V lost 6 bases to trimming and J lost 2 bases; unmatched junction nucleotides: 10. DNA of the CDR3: TGTGCCAGCAGCCCTACCCTAGCGGGGCCACAAGAGACCCAGTACTTC. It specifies CASSPTLAGPQETQYF.

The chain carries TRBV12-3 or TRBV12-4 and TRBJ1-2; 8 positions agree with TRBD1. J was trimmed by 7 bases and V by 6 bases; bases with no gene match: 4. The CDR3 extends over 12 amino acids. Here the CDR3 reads CASRTTGGGYTF. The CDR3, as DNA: TGTGCCAGCAGGACAACAGGGGGTGGCTACACCTTC.

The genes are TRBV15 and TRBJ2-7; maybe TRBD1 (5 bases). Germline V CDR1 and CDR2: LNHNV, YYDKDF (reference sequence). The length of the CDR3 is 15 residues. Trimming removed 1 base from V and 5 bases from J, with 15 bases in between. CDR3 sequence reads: CATSRARTPGDEQYF. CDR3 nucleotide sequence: TGTGCCACCAGCAGAGCCAGGACACCCGGAGACGAGCAGTACTTC.

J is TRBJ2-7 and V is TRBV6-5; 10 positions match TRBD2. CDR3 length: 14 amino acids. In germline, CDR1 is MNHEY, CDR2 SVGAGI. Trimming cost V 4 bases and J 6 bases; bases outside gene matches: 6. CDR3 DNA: TGTGCCAGCAGTTCCCTAGCGGGGGTTTTCGAGCAGTACTTC. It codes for CASSSLAGVFEQYF.

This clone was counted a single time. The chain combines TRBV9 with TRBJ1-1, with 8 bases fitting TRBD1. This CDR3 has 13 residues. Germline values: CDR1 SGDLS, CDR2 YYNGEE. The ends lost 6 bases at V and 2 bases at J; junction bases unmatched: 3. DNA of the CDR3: TGTGCCAGCAACAGGGGGGGAAACACTGAAGCTTTCTTT. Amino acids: CASNRGGNTEAFF.

The CDR3 spells CASSQDTSGYQTYEQYF. CDR3 in DNA: TGTGCCAGCAGCCAAGACACTAGCGGCTACCAAACCTACGAGCAGTACTTC. The chain combines TRBV4-2 with TRBJ2-7; 8 bases are a match to TRBD2. CDR3 length: 17 residues. The V gene end was trimmed by 0 bases and the J gene end by 2 bases; junction bases not matched to a gene: 9. CDR1 is LGHNA and CDR2 is YNFKEQ in the germline V gene.

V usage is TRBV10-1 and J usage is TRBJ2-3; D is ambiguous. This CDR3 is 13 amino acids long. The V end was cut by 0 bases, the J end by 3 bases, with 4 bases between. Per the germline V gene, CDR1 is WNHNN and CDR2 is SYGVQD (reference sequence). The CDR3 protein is CASSESNTDTQYF. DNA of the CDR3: TGCGCCAGCAGTGAGTCTAATACAGATACGCAGTATTTT.

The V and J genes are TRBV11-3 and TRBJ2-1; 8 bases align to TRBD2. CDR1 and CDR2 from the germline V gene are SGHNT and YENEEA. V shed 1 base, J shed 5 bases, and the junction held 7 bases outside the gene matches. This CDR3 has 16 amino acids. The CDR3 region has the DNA TGTGCCAGCAGCTTAGGGGGACTAGGAATCAACAATGAGCAGTTCTTC. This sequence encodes CASSLGGLGINNEQFF.

The CDR3 DNA follows: TGTGCCAGCAGCCCGACAGGGGGGAACACTGAAGCTTTCTTT. Translation gives CASSPTGGNTEAFF. The V call is TRBV27, the J call TRBJ1-1; 9 bases match TRBD1. From germline, CDR1 is MNHEY and CDR2 SMNVEV (reference sequence). V shed 6 bases and J 1 base; nucleotides not matched to a gene: 3. This CDR3 spans 14 amino acids.

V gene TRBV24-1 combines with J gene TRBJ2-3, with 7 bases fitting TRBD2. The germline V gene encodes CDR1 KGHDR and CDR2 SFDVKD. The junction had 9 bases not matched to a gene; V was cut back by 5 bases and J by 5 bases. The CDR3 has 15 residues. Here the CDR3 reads CATSVGLGGGDTQYF. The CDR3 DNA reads TGTGCCACCAGTGTAGGACTAGGTGGCGGAGATACGCAGTATTTT.

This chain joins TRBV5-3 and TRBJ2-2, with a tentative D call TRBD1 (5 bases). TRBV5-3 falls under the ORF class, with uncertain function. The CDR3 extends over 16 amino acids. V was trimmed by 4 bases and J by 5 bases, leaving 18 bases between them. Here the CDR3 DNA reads TGTGCCAGAAGCCTTTTGAACCCAGGGCGTACCGGGGAGCTGTTTTTT. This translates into CARSLLNPGRTGELFF.

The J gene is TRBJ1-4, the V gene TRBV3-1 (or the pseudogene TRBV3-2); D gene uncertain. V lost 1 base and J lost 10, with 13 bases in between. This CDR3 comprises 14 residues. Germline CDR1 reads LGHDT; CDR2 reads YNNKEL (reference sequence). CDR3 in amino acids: CASSQVAEGGKLFF. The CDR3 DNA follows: TGTGCCAGCAGCCAAGTGGCGGAGGGTGGAAAACTGTTTTTT.